This T cell receptor beta chain was documented in a study of CD8 T cells in Susac syndrome. General study findings and limits: A relatively small number of individuals underwent TCR sequencing and HLA analysis.

Reverse transcription of about 0.45 to 1 ug RNA was performed with random hexamers. In TCRdb, the immunoSEQ multiplex PCR reads were re-called with MiXCR into one record per CDR3 protein. The repertoire includes around 200,000 distinct CDR3 sequences, 95% of them detected once, and about 0.17% sits in the top ten. Through negative isolation, CD4+ and CD8+ T cells were obtained, while TEMRA cells were enriched using FACS. V lost 7 bases, J lost 4 bases, and 12 bases lay in between. This CDR3 contains 13 residues. The germline CDR1 and CDR2 sequences are SGDLS and YYNGEE. This clonotype was seen only once. No antigen is known for it.

The chain employs TRBV9 and TRBJ2-1; possible D gene TRBD2, 6 bases. The sequencing sample was made of CD8+ T cells from PBMCs. The receptor was derived from a human donor with Susac syndrome. CDR3 sequence: CASGEGLYNEQFF. For the CDR3, the DNA is TGTGCCAGCGGAGAGGGACTTTACAATGAGCAGTTCTTC.